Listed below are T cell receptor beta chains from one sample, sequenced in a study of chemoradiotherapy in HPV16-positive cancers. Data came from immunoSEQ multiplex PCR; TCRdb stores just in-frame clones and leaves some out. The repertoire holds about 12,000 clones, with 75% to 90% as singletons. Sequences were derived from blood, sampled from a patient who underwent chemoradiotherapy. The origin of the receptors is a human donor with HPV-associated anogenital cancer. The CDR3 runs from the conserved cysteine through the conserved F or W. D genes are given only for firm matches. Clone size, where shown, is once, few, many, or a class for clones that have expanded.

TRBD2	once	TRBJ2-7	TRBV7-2	CASSSTPSGSYEQYF	TGTGCCAGCAGCTCCACACCTAGCGGGAGCTACGAGCAGTACTTC
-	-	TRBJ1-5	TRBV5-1	CASSFSGGNQPQHF	TGCGCCAGCAGCTTTTCAGGGGGCAATCAGCCCCAGCATTTT
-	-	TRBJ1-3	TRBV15	CATSAQFPGNTIYF	TGTGCCACCAGCGCGCAGTTCCCTGGAAACACCATATATTTT
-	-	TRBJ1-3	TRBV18	CASSHGRELVATRNTIYF	TGTGCCAGCTCCCACGGACGGGAGTTGGTGGCTACGAGAAACACCATATATTTT
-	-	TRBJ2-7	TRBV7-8	CASSLGPAVEQYF	TGTGCCAGCAGCTTAGGGCCAGCGGTTGAGCAGTACTTC
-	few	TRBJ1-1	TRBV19	CASSPRVGEAFF	TGTGCCAGTAGTCCCCGGGTCGGGGAAGCTTTCTTT
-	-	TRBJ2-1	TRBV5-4	CASSLGLVNDEQFF	TGTGCCAGCAGCTTGGGACTAGTTAACGATGAGCAGTTCTTC
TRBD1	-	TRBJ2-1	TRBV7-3	CASSPGTGQNEQFF	TGTGCCAGCAGCCCTGGGACAGGGCAGAATGAGCAGTTCTTC
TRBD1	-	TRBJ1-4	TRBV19	CASSFDRGNEKLFF	TGTGCCAGTAGTTTCGACAGGGGGAACGAAAAACTGTTTTTT
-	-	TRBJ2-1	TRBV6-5	CASSSTEGNEQFF	TGTGCCAGCAGCTCCACCGAAGGGAATGAGCAGTTCTTC
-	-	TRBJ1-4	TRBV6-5	CASSYSKFATNEKLFF	TGTGCCAGCAGTTACTCAAAGTTTGCAACTAATGAAAAACTGTTTTTT
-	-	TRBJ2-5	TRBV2	CASSDLVAPKVETQYF	TGTGCCAGCAGTGATTTGGTGGCCCCAAAGGTGGAGACCCAGTACTTC
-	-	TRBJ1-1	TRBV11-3	CASSLGGYAEAFF	TGTGCCAGCAGCTTAGGTGGGTACGCTGAAGCTTTCTTT